This T cell receptor beta chain is from a study of blood T cell repertoires in COVID-19. Looking at the study overall: Samples taken during acute and convalescent COVID-19 were collected in the United States, Italy and Spain. T cells, B-cell-depleted T cells, or PBMCs provided the cDNA or gDNA that served as material.

This clone was counted between two and nine times. In the source study's methods: Scientists estimated how many nucleated cells there were by amplifying reference gene primers. Repertoires were generated with immunoSEQ multiplex PCR, while TCRdb's copy carries only in-frame clones and drops some. V and J calls and clone size follow that table, whereas D and trimming were derived from the DNA. Here the sample spans about 94,000 clones, about 90% being singletons. This CDR3 region has 15 residues. Germline V gene data show CDR1 as SGHRS and CDR2 as YFSETQ. V lost 0 bases, J lost 2 bases, and 4 bases stayed unmatched.

The sequence was obtained from a human donor with acute or convalescent COVID-19. The donor label of this sample is uncertain. V usage is TRBV5-1 and J usage is TRBJ2-7, with TRBD1 matching over 8 bases. Sequencing was carried out using peripheral blood. Here the CDR3 DNA reads TGCGCCAGCAGCTTGGAGGGACAGGTTACCTACGAGCAGTACTTC. Translated: CASSLEGQVTYEQYF. The full variable domain, rest sourced from reference TRBV5-1 and TRBJ2-7, is KAGVTQTPRYLIKTRGQQVTLSCSPISGHRSVSWYQQTPGQGLQFLFEYFSETQRNKGNFPGRFSGRQFSNSRSEMNVSTLELGDSALYLCASSLEGQVTYEQYFGPGTRLTVT.